Below are 5 T cell receptor beta chains sequenced from a single sample in a study of T cell clusters in autoimmune cytopenias. TRB was amplified by touch-down multiplex PCR, primer pools A and B combined. From its re-call of the multiplex PCR reads, TCRdb lists each CDR3 protein once, without DNA. This table lists roughly 5,000 distinct CDR3 sequences. Each sample's input was around 250 ng genomic DNA, 38,000 or so genome equivalents. This sample was also put to use in a study of T cell repertoires in aging, cancer and after chemotherapy.

Sequencing was performed on peripheral blood. The receptor set was obtained from a human donor in good health.

V and J are TRBV5-1 and TRBJ1-3. CDR1 is SGHRS and CDR2 is YFSETQ in the germline V gene. The CDR3 spans 15 residues. This CDR3 is CASSSGTSSGNTIYF.

This clonotype is deemed medium-sized by its frequency. The chain is built from TRBV12-3 or TRBV12-4 and TRBJ1-2; TCRdb proposes TRBD1, but this gene call is untestable without DNA. The CDR3 has 15 residues. CDR3 sequence: CASSLALGGGYGYTF.

This clonotype is labeled medium-sized (0.01 to 0.1%) based on frequency. The genes are TRBV6-1 and TRBJ1-2; TCRdb picks TRBD1, but there is no DNA to check that call. Germline loops: CDR1 MNHNS, CDR2 SASEGT. This CDR3 comprises 16 residues. CDR3 residues: CASRDPQDREGYGYTF.

V gene TRBV5-1 combines with J gene TRBJ2-2. The length of the CDR3 is 14 residues. Germline CDR1 is SGHRS and CDR2 is YFSETQ. The CDR3 sequence: CASSLLGRTGELFF.

The chain employs TRBV27 and TRBJ1-1; with no DNA, the TCRdb D assignment of TRBD1 cannot be verified. The germline gives CDR1 MNHEY, CDR2 SMNVEV (reference sequence). The CDR3 spans 17 residues. CDR3 in amino acids: CASSLSGGGAMNTEAFF.